There are many counts of the clone carrying this T cell receptor (beta chain). Its antigen is unidentified. This CDR3 is built from 11 residues. Germline V gene sequence: CDR1 GTSNPN, CDR2 SVGIG (reference sequence). V was clipped by 5 bases and J by 13 bases, with 15 bases between them. This sample is part of a study of T cells in Graves' hyperthyroidism and ophthalmopathy. General study findings and limits: Median prediction lead before ophthalmopathy onset was around seven months with the model. Blood also held most thyroid clonotypes expanded beyond 0.001. Ophthalmopathy was separated from stable hyperthyroidism by a 13 V-J model.

RNA transcripts gave rise to amplified TCR beta CDR3 regions. In the first-round RT-PCR of the TCR CDR3, the HTBI primer set was used. One entry per CDR3 protein results from TCRdb running MiXCR on the multiplex PCR reads. This sample has about 400,000 distinct CDR3 sequences, with around an eighth found just once. This receptor was obtained from a man aged 50-59 years with Graves' ophthalmopathy. The chain uses TRBV30 and TRBJ2-1; D gene unclear. The sample comprised blood. Written as DNA, the CDR3 is TGTGCCTGGGGTACCGGGCTGAGTCAGTTCTTC. It yields the protein CAWGTGLSQFF.